Listed below are T cell receptor beta chains from one sample, sequenced in a study of blood T cell repertoires in COVID-19. Assay: immunoSEQ multiplex PCR; the TCRdb copy retains only in-frame clones and omits some. The table shows about 320,000 clones, with 90% to 95% occurring only once. Source material: PBMCs or T cells enriched from blood (not recorded which). These receptors were collected from a woman in her twenties or thirties who had been exposed to COVID-19. CDR3s include the opening cysteine and the closing phenylalanine or tryptophan. Each record gives: V gene, J gene, D gene, clone size, CDR3 DNA, CDR3 protein. The D gene is left open where the match is weak. Not all rows give a size; the values are once, few, many and, for expanded clones, a class.

>TRBV2|TRBJ1-2|TRBD1|NA
TGTGCCAGCAGTGAAGCCGGACAGGGCCATGGCTACACCTTC
CASSEAGQGHGYTF
>TRBV12-3/TRBV12-4|TRBJ1-1|NA|NA
TGTGCCAGCAGACTGTTACGGGACACTGAAGCTTTCTTT
CASRLLRDTEAFF
>TRBV15|TRBJ1-1|NA|NA
TGTGCCACCAGCCCTCCCGGGAGCCCCCCTGGCACTGAAGCTTTCTTT
CATSPPGSPPGTEAFF
>TRBV11-1|TRBJ2-7|NA|NA
TGTGCCAGCAGCTTAGAGGGCGGGGACTCCTACGAGCAGTACTTC
CASSLEGGDSYEQYF
>TRBV4-1|TRBJ2-3|NA|NA
TGCGCCAGCAGCCAAGACAGGGTCACAGATACGCAGTATTTT
CASSQDRVTDTQYF
>TRBV7-9|TRBJ1-5|NA|NA
TGTGCCTCGATTGAGGGCAATCAGCCCCAGCATTTT
CASIEGNQPQHF
>TRBV4-3|TRBJ1-1|NA|NA
TGCGCCAGCAGCCAAGATAACAGGGAGAACACTGAAGCTTTCTTT
CASSQDNRENTEAFF
>TRBV6-4|TRBJ1-5|NA|NA
TGTGCCAGCAGGGAGGATCAGCCCCAGCATTTT
CASREDQPQHF
>TRBV7-9|TRBJ1-2|NA|NA
TGTGCCAGCACCGACCGGGGAGGCTACACCTTC
CASTDRGGYTF
>TRBV7-9|TRBJ2-1|TRBD2|once
TGTGCCAGCAGCTTACAACTAGCGGGGTCCCAGCAGTTCTTC
CASSLQLAGSQQFF
>TRBV7-6|TRBJ2-1|NA|NA
TGTGCCAGCAGCTTACCCGCCACTCCCCCGCAAAGCGCGTACAATGAGCAGTTCTTC
CASSLPATPPQSAYNEQFF
>TRBV4-1|TRBJ1-1|NA|NA
TGCGCCAGCAGCCTTAGAGACACTGAAGCTTTCTTT
CASSLRDTEAFF
>TRBV19|TRBJ1-2|NA|once
TGTGCCAGTAGTCCCCGGGACACCCCTCACTATGGCTACACCTTC
CASSPRDTPHYGYTF
>TRBV18|TRBJ1-3|NA|NA
TGTGCCAGCTCCTCGGACAGCTCTGGAAACACCATATATTTT
CASSSDSSGNTIYF
>TRBV5-1|TRBJ1-2|TRBD1|few
TGCGCCAGCAGCGTAAATCCTTTCCGGGACAGGGTTGATGGCTACACCTTC
CASSVNPFRDRVDGYTF
>TRBV7-9|TRBJ1-2|NA|NA
TGTGCCAGCGGTAAGACTGGGAACTATGGCTACACCTTC
CASGKTGNYGYTF
>TRBV13|TRBJ1-6|NA|NA
TGTGCCAGCAGCAACTATGCGGGAGGGTCACCCCTCCACTTT
CASSNYAGGSPLHF
>TRBV28|TRBJ1-2|NA|NA
TGTGCCAGCAGTCCCCAGGGCGGCTATGGCTACACCTTC
CASSPQGGYGYTF
>TRBV12-3/TRBV12-4|TRBJ1-2|NA|few
TGTGCCAGCAGTTTGATAGCTAACTATGGCTACACCTTC
CASSLIANYGYTF
>TRBV9|TRBJ2-7|TRBD1|NA
TGTGCCAGCACCCACGGGACAGGGTCGGGCGAGCAGTACTTC
CASTHGTGSGEQYF
>TRBV19|TRBJ1-2|TRBD1|NA
TGTGCCAGTAGCCCCGGGACAGGGGCCTATGGCTACACCTTC
CASSPGTGAYGYTF
>TRBV6-2/TRBV6-3|TRBJ1-4|NA|NA
TGTGCCAGCAGTTACGTCGGGGGTCCTAATGAAAAACTGTTTTTT
CASSYVGGPNEKLFF
>TRBV18|TRBJ2-5|TRBD1|NA
TGTGCCAGCTCACCACCGGACAGGGGGCAAGAGACCCAGTACTTC
CASSPPDRGQETQYF
>TRBV28|TRBJ1-2|TRBD1|NA
TGTGCCAGCAGTTTATCGGCAGGGGGAATCTATGGCTACACCTTC
CASSLSAGGIYGYTF
>TRBV6-5|TRBJ1-6|NA|NA
TGTGCCAGCAGTTACACATACAGGGAGGGCAATTCACCCCTCCACTTT
CASSYTYREGNSPLHF
>TRBV2|TRBJ2-2|NA|NA
TGTGCCAGGGGAGCCTTGAGCACCGGGGAGCTGTTTTTT
CARGALSTGELFF
>TRBV6-5|TRBJ2-5|NA|NA
TGTGCCAGCGGGGAGGGGGGATTTAAGACCCAGTACTTC
CASGEGGFKTQYF
>TRBV7-2|TRBJ2-5|TRBD2|NA
TGTGCCAGCAGCCCCCGGGGGGGGAGATTCGTATCAGAGACCCAGTACTTC
CASSPRGGRFVSETQYF
>TRBV7-9|TRBJ1-6|NA|NA
TGTGCCAGCAGCGCGACAGATATATATAATTCACCCCTCCACTTT
CASSATDIYNSPLHF
>TRBV10-3|TRBJ2-3|NA|NA
TGTGCCATCAGTGATCGGCGGGGTCTGGGAAGCACAGATACGCAGTATTTT
CAISDRRGLGSTDTQYF
>TRBV7-9|TRBJ2-5|TRBD2|NA
TGTGCCAGCAGCTTTAGCGGGGGCTCACAAGAGACCCAGTACTTC
CASSFSGGSQETQYF
>TRBV7-2|TRBJ1-6|NA|NA
TGTGCCAGCAGCCAAGGGGCAGTCTTCCTTAATTCACCCCTCCACTTT
CASSQGAVFLNSPLHF
>TRBV19|TRBJ1-5|NA|once
TGTGCCAGTAGTCGAGGGAGCAATCAGCCCCAGCATTTT
CASSRGSNQPQHF
>TRBV28|TRBJ2-7|TRBD1|NA
TGTGCCAGCACCGTACCGGGACAGGGAGGGTACGAGCAGTACTTC
CASTVPGQGGYEQYF
>TRBV5-1|TRBJ2-5|NA|NA
TGCGCCAGCAGCTTGGTAGGACAGTTGAAAGAGACCCAGTACTTC
CASSLVGQLKETQYF
>TRBV5-4|TRBJ1-2|NA|NA
TGTGCCAGCAGCTTGGCGGGCAGGGTATCGGATGGCTACACCTTC
CASSLAGRVSDGYTF
>TRBV18|TRBJ1-3|TRBD1|NA
TGTGCCAGCTCACCACTGGGGACAGGCCTGGCTGGAAACACCATATATTTT
CASSPLGTGLAGNTIYF
>TRBV6-6|TRBJ1-3|NA|NA
TGTGCCAGCAGACCCGACAGGTTCTCTGGAAACACCATATATTTT
CASRPDRFSGNTIYF
>TRBV30|TRBJ2-1|NA|NA
TGTGCCTGGAGCCTTTACAATGAGCAGTTCTTC
CAWSLYNEQFF
>TRBV13|TRBJ1-1|NA|NA
TGTGCCAGCAGCTTGTTAAACACTGAAGCTTTCTTT
CASSLLNTEAFF